These 27 T cell receptor beta chains share one sample of origin, sequenced in a study of blood T cell repertoires in COVID-19 (dated by TCRdb to the early 2020s). Library method: the immunoSEQ multiplex PCR assay. TCRdb limited this immuneACCESS table to in-frame rearrangements with V and J called. A share of clones is missing; checked studies link under half to unresolved V genes, and the rest is unexplained. This sample comprises tens of thousands of clones, 70% to 90% of them detected only once. The biggest ten clones account for approximately 32% of the sample. Sequencing was carried out using peripheral blood. The origin of the receptors is a woman aged 80 or over with COVID-19, enrolled during active disease.

The CDR3 DNA reads TGTGCCAGCTCACCAGAGGCGGGGGGCCCCCAGCATTTT. It specifies CASSPEAGGPQHF. The rearrangement uses TRBV18 and TRBJ1-5; tentatively, D is TRBD1 (6 bases). The V and J ends lost 2 bases and 10 bases respectively, with 12 bases between them. The germline CDR1 and CDR2 sequences are KGHSH and LQKENI. The CDR3 is 13 amino acids. Variable domain in full (rest from reference TRBV18 and TRBJ1-5): NAGVMQNPRHLVRRRGQEARLRCSPMKGHSHVYWYRQLPEEGLKFMVYLQKENIIDESGMPKERFSAEFPKEGPSILRIQQVVRGDSAAYFCASSPEAGGPQHFGDGTRLSIL.

J is TRBJ1-5 and V is TRBV7-9, with 8 bases aligning to TRBD1. The CDR3 has 15 amino acids. V lost 5 bases and J lost 0; bases outside the gene matches: 3. Germline CDR1 and CDR2: SEHNR and FQNEAQ (reference sequence). The CDR3 sequence is CASSLDRDSNQPQHF. In DNA, the CDR3 is TGTGCCAGCAGCCTGGACAGGGATAGCAATCAGCCCCAGCATTTT.

The chain combines TRBV18 with TRBJ1-2; 7 bases agree with TRBD1. With V trimmed by 6 bases and J by 4 bases, 5 bases remained unmatched. The CDR3 is 13 amino acids. Germline V gene sequence: CDR1 KGHSH, CDR2 LQKENI. CDR3 in DNA: TGTGCCAGCTCCTCGGGACAGAGCTATGGCTACACCTTC. Translating gives CASSSGQSYGYTF.

The chain employs TRBV9 and TRBJ1-1; D is unresolved. The CDR3 contains 14 residues. Trimming cost V 0 bases and J 0 bases, with 6 bases left between them. CDR1 is SGDLS and CDR2 is YYNGEE in the germline V gene. CDR3 DNA sequence: TGTGCCAGCAGCGTAGGGGGAGTGAACACTGAAGCTTTCTTT. It encodes CASSVGGVNTEAFF.

This chain uses TRBV4-2 with TRBJ2-2; D gene unclear. Between the trimmed V and J ends, which lost 0 bases and 8 bases, there was a span of 10 bases. CDR3 length: 14 residues. Germline V gene lookup returns CDR1 LGHNA and CDR2 YNFKEQ. DNA for the CDR3: TGTGCCAGCAGCCAAGACTATGTGGTTGGGGAGCTGTTTTTT. This encodes CASSQDYVVGELFF.

CDR3 DNA sequence: TGTGCCACACGGGGGACAGGGGGTGGATCACCCCTCCACTTT. Encoded protein: CATRGTGGGSPLHF. This chain connects TRBV25-1 to TRBJ1-6, with 11 bases aligning to TRBD1. V shed 10 bases and J 10 bases; nucleotides not matched to a gene: 9. This CDR3 has 14 residues. CDR1 and CDR2 (germline): MGHDK, SYGVNS.

This sequence joins TRBV6-2 or TRBV6-3 and TRBJ2-1; D unclear. Trimming removed 2 bases at V and 8 bases at J, with 16 bases between. The CDR3 sequence is 15 residues long. Per germline, CDR1 MNHEY and CDR2 SVGEGT. This chain's CDR3 is CASSYPFSKFHEQFF. The CDR3 DNA is TGTGCCAGCAGTTACCCCTTTAGTAAGTTTCATGAGCAGTTCTTC.

This rearrangement joins TRBV3-1 (or the pseudogene TRBV3-2) to TRBJ2-3, with TRBD1 matching 8 bases. CDR3 length: 15 residues. Germline CDR1 LGHDT, CDR2 YNNKEL (reference sequence). J was trimmed by 3 bases and V by 1 base; bases with no gene match: 3. DNA for the CDR3: TGTGCCAGCAGCCAAGGGACAGGGAGGACAGATACGCAGTATTTT. This encodes CASSQGTGRTDTQYF.

This clone has a handful of counts. The chain joins TRBV19 to TRBJ1-4; 9 nucleotides align to TRBD1. This CDR3 has 13 residues. CDR1 LNHDA and CDR2 SQIVND come from the germline V gene (reference sequence). Unmatched junction bases numbered 4, after V lost 7 bases and J lost 7 bases. CDR3 bases: TGTGCCAGTATGGGACAGGGTGGTGAAAAACTGTTTTTT. Protein product: CASMGQGGEKLFF.

The chain is built from TRBV7-2 and TRBJ2-1; 9 bases are a match to TRBD2. CDR3 length equals 15 residues. V gave up 2 bases and J gave up 4 bases; unmatched junction bases: 3. The germline V gene has CDR1 SGHTA and CDR2 FQGNSA. CDR3 bases: TGTGCCAGCAGCTTAAGCGGGGGGCCTTACAATGAGCAGTTCTTC. Its translation: CASSLSGGPYNEQFF.

The chain uses TRBV27 and TRBJ2-1; the match to TRBD2 covers 10 bases. The germline CDR1 and CDR2 sequences are MNHEY and SMNVEV (reference sequence). V lost 0 bases and J lost 3; bases outside the gene matches: 5. CDR3 length equals 17 residues. The CDR3 DNA is TGTGCCAGCAGTTTATCGAGACTAGCGGGCCTCTACAATGAGCAGTTCTTC. Amino acids: CASSLSRLAGLYNEQFF.

V is TRBV19 and J is TRBJ1-6; tentative D call: TRBD1 (5 bases). The CDR3 consists of 13 residues. Trimming shortened V by 6 bases and J by 8 bases, and 11 bases separated the two germline ends. Germline loops: CDR1 LNHDA, CDR2 SQIVND (reference sequence). The CDR3 protein is CASRVREDSPLHF. The DNA for the CDR3 is TGTGCCAGTAGAGTCAGGGAAGATTCACCCCTCCACTTT.

This rearrangement joins TRBV6-1 to TRBJ2-1; 7 bases match TRBD1. Germline CDR1 is MNHNS and CDR2 is SASEGT. The V gene end was trimmed by 0 bases and the J gene end by 15 bases; junction bases not matched to a gene: 5. This CDR3 contains 12 residues. The CDR3 here is CASSEATGPWFF. The CDR3 DNA sequence: TGTGCCAGCAGTGAAGCGACAGGGCCGTGGTTCTTC.

The chain is built from TRBV5-4 and TRBJ1-2; a weak D match, TRBD1 (6 bases). Germline CDR1 SGHNT, CDR2 YYREEE (reference sequence). V gave up 4 bases and J gave up 0 bases, with 13 bases separating them. CDR3 length: 15 residues. CDR3 sequence reads: CASSLRTVANYGYTF. DNA of the CDR3: TGTGCCAGCAGCCTACGGACAGTGGCTAACTATGGCTACACCTTC.

The chain has TRBV18 and TRBJ2-5, with 7 bases aligning to TRBD1. There are 13 residues in the CDR3. With V trimmed by 5 bases and J by 5 bases, 5 bases remained unmatched. Germline V gene sequence: CDR1 KGHSH, CDR2 LQKENI. The CDR3 loop reads CASSSQQGETQYF. The CDR3 DNA sequence: TGTGCCAGCTCATCCCAACAGGGGGAGACCCAGTACTTC.

The V and J genes are TRBV5-1 and TRBJ2-5, with 12 positions matching TRBD2. The germline CDR1 and CDR2 sequences are SGHRS and YFSETQ. V dropped 4 bases and J dropped 5; count of bases not matched to a gene: 12. The CDR3 is 17 residues long. In DNA form, the CDR3 reads TGCGCCAGCAGCGCCAACGGACTAGCGGGGCCCAAGGAGACCCAGTACTTC. Amino acid sequence: CASSANGLAGPKETQYF. Full variable domain (missing parts from reference TRBV5-1 and TRBJ2-5): KAGVTQTPRYLIKTRGQQVTLSCSPISGHRSVSWYQQTPGQGLQFLFEYFSETQRNKGNFPGRFSGRQFSNSRSEMNVSTLELGDSALYLCASSANGLAGPKETQYFGPGTRLLVL.

The table lists this clone with a count of one. This chain connects TRBV4-1 to TRBJ2-2, with D unclear. In germline, CDR1 is MGHRA, CDR2 YSYEKL. The ends were cut back, 3 bases at V and 4 bases at J, with 15 bases in the middle. The CDR3 is 16 residues long. CDR3 DNA: TGCGCCAGCAGCCATATGACCCCGCGAGGCACCGGGGAGCTGTTTTTT. This gives the protein CASSHMTPRGTGELFF.

The V gene is TRBV27, the J gene TRBJ1-5; TRBD1 matches 9 bases. Germline assignment: CDR1 MNHEY and CDR2 SMNVEV (reference sequence). The CDR3 spans 15 residues. The V gene end was trimmed by 6 bases and the J gene end by 4 bases; junction bases not matched to a gene: 7. The CDR3 sequence: CASRGPGQGNQPQHF. The CDR3 DNA follows: TGTGCCAGCAGGGGCCCAGGACAGGGGAATCAGCCCCAGCATTTT.

The rearrangement uses TRBV7-8 and TRBJ1-3; no firm D call. The CDR3 totals 13 residues. Trimming took 5 bases from V and 4 from J, leaving 9 bases between them. The V gene's germline CDR1 is SGHVS and CDR2 FQNEAQ. CDR3 in amino acids: CASSRGGGNTIYF. The CDR3 region has the DNA TGTGCCAGCAGCCGGGGAGGCGGAAACACCATATATTTT.

This chain uses TRBV5-1 with TRBJ2-7; the match to TRBD1 covers 11 bases. Trimming at V came to 4 bases and at J to 5 bases, leaving 5 bases not matched to a gene. The germline V gene encodes CDR1 SGHRS and CDR2 YFSETQ. There are 14 residues in the CDR3. The CDR3 sequence: CASSLGTGGDEQYF. The DNA of the CDR3 is TGCGCCAGCAGCCTTGGGACAGGGGGAGACGAGCAGTACTTC.

V and J are TRBV19 and TRBJ1-6; no reliable D call. The CDR3 is made up of 13 amino acids. CDR1 LNHDA and CDR2 SQIVND come from the germline V gene (reference sequence). V lost 1 base to trimming and J lost 16 bases, with 14 bases between them. DNA for the CDR3: TGTGCCAGTAGTATAGCCCGAGACTACCTACTCCACTTT. Translation gives CASSIARDYLLHF.

A single count supports this clone. This chain connects TRBV28 to TRBJ1-2; no clear D gene. This CDR3 region has 12 residues. The V end lost 6 bases, the J end lost 7 bases, and 12 bases lay between the germline ends. Per the germline V gene, CDR1 is MDHEN and CDR2 is SYDVKM. The chain's CDR3 is CASSQGTGGYTF. The CDR3 bases are TGTGCCAGCAGCCAAGGTACGGGTGGCTACACCTTC.

Turning to this clone: The sample has other DNA sequences that encode this CDR3 too. The chain employs TRBV7-9 and TRBJ2-3, with 12 bases fitting TRBD2. From germline, CDR1 is SEHNR and CDR2 FQNEAQ (reference sequence). The junction had 0 bases not matched to a gene; V was cut back by 1 base and J by 1 base. This CDR3 is 16 amino acids long. The CDR3 nucleotides are TGTGCCAGCAGCTTAGGACTAGCGGGAGGCACAGATACGCAGTATTTT. Residues: CASSLGLAGGTDTQYF.

The V and J genes are TRBV5-4 and TRBJ1-1; 8 nucleotides line up with TRBD1. The CDR3 is made up of 16 amino acids. The germline gives CDR1 SGHNT, CDR2 YYREEE (reference sequence). V gave up 3 bases and J gave up 2 bases; unmatched junction bases: 9. The CDR3 nucleotides are TGTGCCAGCAGCTGGGGTAGGGGACAGGCTAACACTGAAGCTTTCTTT. Translating gives CASSWGRGQANTEAFF.

V and J are TRBV12-3 or TRBV12-4 and TRBJ1-2; no definite D call. The CDR3 sequence is 10 residues long. Trimming removed 5 bases from V and 8 bases from J, with 6 bases in between. CDR3: CASSRGGYTF. The CDR3 DNA is TGTGCCAGCAGTCGAGGGGGCTACACCTTC.

This sequence joins TRBV7-8 and TRBJ2-7; 8 bases map to TRBD2. Germline V gene lookup returns CDR1 SGHVS and CDR2 FQNEAQ. This CDR3 region has 16 residues. The V and J ends lost 1 base and 2 bases, in that order; junction bases with no gene match: 7. The CDR3 sequence is CASSLVGRGVTYEQYF. The CDR3 region has the DNA TGTGCCAGCAGCTTAGTGGGGCGGGGGGTTACCTACGAGCAGTACTTC.

The V gene is TRBV18, the J gene TRBJ2-1, with 10 bases aligning to TRBD1. This CDR3 has 16 residues. Germline CDR1 and CDR2: KGHSH and LQKENI. V lost 4 bases to trimming and J lost 7 bases; unmatched junction nucleotides: 10. For the CDR3, the DNA is TGTGCCAGCTCACAACAGGGACAGGGGTTGAGGAATGAGCAGTTCTTC. This encodes CASSQQGQGLRNEQFF.